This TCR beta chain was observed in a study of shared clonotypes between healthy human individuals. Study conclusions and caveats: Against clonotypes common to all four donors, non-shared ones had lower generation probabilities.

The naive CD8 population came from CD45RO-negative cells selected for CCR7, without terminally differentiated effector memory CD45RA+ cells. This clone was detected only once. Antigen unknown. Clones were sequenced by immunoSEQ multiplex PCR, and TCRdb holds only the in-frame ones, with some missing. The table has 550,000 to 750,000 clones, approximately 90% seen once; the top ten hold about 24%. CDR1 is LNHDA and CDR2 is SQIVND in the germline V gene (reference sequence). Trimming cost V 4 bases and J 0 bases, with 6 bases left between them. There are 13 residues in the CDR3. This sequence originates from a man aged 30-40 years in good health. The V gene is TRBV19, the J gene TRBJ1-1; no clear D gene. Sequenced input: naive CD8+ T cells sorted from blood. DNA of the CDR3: TGTGCCAGTAGTAGTGTACTGAACACTGAAGCTTTCTTT. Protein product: CASSSVLNTEAFF.